Listed here are 21 T cell receptor beta chains from one sample, sequenced in a study of T cells in localized non-small cell lung cancer. Clones were sequenced by immunoSEQ multiplex PCR, and TCRdb holds only the in-frame ones, with some missing. The sample holds nearly 15,000 clones; 75% to 90% are singletons and the top ten take approximately 26%. This sample comprised peripheral blood, obtained before any cancer treatment. These receptors all stem from a female donor of 60 years or more with stage I squamous cell lung carcinoma.

This rearrangement joins TRBV10-1 to TRBJ2-7; D is perhaps TRBD1 or TRBD2 (6 bases each). The V and J ends lost 0 bases and 7 bases respectively, with 19 bases between them. The CDR3 has 16 residues. Germline CDR1 and CDR2: WNHNN and SYGVQD (reference sequence). The CDR3: CASSESQDGGLEEQYF. The DNA for the CDR3 is TGCGCCAGCAGTGAGTCCCAGGACGGGGGCCTGGAGGAGCAGTACTTC.

The chain uses TRBV7-2 and TRBJ2-1; 8 positions match TRBD2. The CDR3 spans 15 residues. The ends lost 5 bases at V and 0 bases at J; junction bases unmatched: 3. Germline V gene lookup returns CDR1 SGHTA and CDR2 FQGNSA. CDR3 amino acids: CASSLSGSSYNEQFF. The CDR3 bases are TGTGCCAGCAGCCTAAGCGGGAGCTCCTACAATGAGCAGTTCTTC.

Only a few counts were recorded for this clone. The chain uses TRBV6-5 and TRBJ1-1, with 7 bases lining up with TRBD1. This CDR3 is 13 amino acids long. With 6 bases clipped from V and 8 bases from J, the junction kept 9 bases outside the gene matches. CDR1 is MNHEY and CDR2 is SVGAGI in the germline V gene. The chain's CDR3 is CASSLGQTAEAFF. DNA for the CDR3: TGTGCCAGCAGCTTGGGACAGACCGCCGAAGCTTTCTTT.

The V and J genes are TRBV9 and TRBJ1-1; 7 nucleotides agree with TRBD1. The germline CDR1 and CDR2 sequences are SGDLS and YYNGEE. J lost 8 bases, V lost 4 bases, and 11 bases had no gene match. The CDR3 totals 14 residues. DNA of the CDR3: TGTGCCAGCAGCCCGTTACTTGGGACAGCCGAAGCTTTCTTT. This codes for CASSPLLGTAEAFF.

This clone was seen once. The chain couples TRBV28 to TRBJ2-1, with TRBD1 matching over 10 bases. V gave up 10 bases and J gave up 6 bases; unmatched junction bases: 9. Germline CDR1 MDHEN, CDR2 SYDVKM. The length of the CDR3 is 14 residues. The CDR3, as DNA: TGTGCCACGACCCGGGACAGGGGTGGCAATGAGCAGTTCTTC. Encoded protein: CATTRDRGGNEQFF.

This chain links TRBV14 with TRBJ1-2, with no clear D. CDR3 size: 14 residues. CDR1 SGHDN and CDR2 FVKESK come from the germline V gene. V was clipped by 3 bases and J by 10 bases, with 18 bases between them. The CDR3 DNA sequence: TGTGCCAGCAGCCACCTCGCGGCGGGAGGTTCCTACACCTTC. This gives the protein CASSHLAAGGSYTF.

The genes are TRBV5-1 and TRBJ1-3; 7 bases map to TRBD1. CDR1 is SGHRS and CDR2 is YFSETQ in the germline V gene. This CDR3 has 16 amino acids. J lost 0 bases, V lost 4 bases, and 7 bases had no gene match. CDR3 bases: TGCGCCAGCAGCCGGACAGGTCAAGGCTCTGGAAACACCATATATTTT. Protein: CASSRTGQGSGNTIYF.

This rearrangement joins TRBV18 to TRBJ2-7; TRBD2 might be the D (7 bases). There are 14 residues in the CDR3. Germline CDR1 reads KGHSH; CDR2 reads LQKENI. V shed 0 bases and J shed 2 bases, with 8 bases lying between them. The CDR3 spells CASSPPGGPYEQYF. Written as DNA, the CDR3 is TGTGCCAGCTCACCACCCGGGGGGCCCTACGAGCAGTACTTC. The complete variable domain, with remaining parts taken from reference TRBV18 and TRBJ2-7, reads NAGVMQNPRHLVRRRGQEARLRCSPMKGHSHVYWYRQLPEEGLKFMVYLQKENIIDESGMPKERFSAEFPKEGPSILRIQQVVRGDSAAYFCASSPPGGPYEQYFGPGTRLTVT.

The rearrangement joins TRBV19 to TRBJ1-5; possible D gene TRBD1, 6 bases. The CDR3 length is 14 residues. Trimming stripped 7 bases from V and 9 bases from J, with 19 bases between. Germline CDR1 and CDR2: LNHDA and SQIVND (reference sequence). As DNA, the CDR3 is TGTGCCAGTAAAAGCCTCAGGGGCCCAGGGCCCCAGCATTTT. Translating it yields CASKSLRGPGPQHF.

The CDR3 protein is CASKVRQGNLRFCSYNEQFF. The DNA of the CDR3 is TGTGCCAGCAAGGTCAGACAGGGGAACCTCAGATTCTGCTCCTACAATGAGCAGTTCTTC. The chain uses TRBV21-1 and TRBJ2-1; no check of the table's D call, TRBD1, against the DNA was made. TRBV21-1 is described as a pseudogene. The CDR3 has 20 amino acids.

The chain has TRBV2 and TRBJ1-2, with a weak D call TRBD1 (5 bases). V gave up 3 bases and J gave up 4 bases, with 9 bases separating them. This CDR3 is built from 13 residues. Germline V CDR1 and CDR2: SNHLY, FYNNEI. CDR3 DNA sequence: TGTGCCAGCAGTGATTGGGGGGTCTATGGCTACACCTTC. Translated: CASSDWGVYGYTF.

This clone came up a few times. The chain has TRBV7-6 and TRBJ1-4, with TRBD1 identical over 7 bases. The CDR3 runs 13 residues. With V trimmed by 4 bases and J by 10 bases, 6 bases remained unmatched. Germline V CDR1 and CDR2: SGHVS, FNYEAQ. The CDR3 loop reads CASSSRQGGKLFF. The CDR3 DNA sequence: TGTGCCAGCAGCTCCAGACAGGGTGGAAAACTGTTTTTT.

This clone was observed a few times. V and J are TRBV15 and TRBJ2-3; 8 nucleotides match TRBD1. The CDR3 consists of 16 residues. Germline values: CDR1 LNHNV, CDR2 YYDKDF (reference sequence). V lost 0 bases and J lost 0; bases outside the gene matches: 2. CDR3 nucleotide sequence: TGTGCCACCAGCAGAGATCAGGGGGCTAGCACAGATACGCAGTATTTT. Translating it yields CATSRDQGASTDTQYF.

The rearrangement links TRBV19 to TRBJ2-1, with 9 bases aligning to TRBD2. V trimming: 7 bases; J trimming: 1 base; junction bases outside the gene matches: 8. The CDR3 has 16 amino acids. The V gene's germline CDR1 is LNHDA and CDR2 SQIVND (reference sequence). Here the CDR3 reads CASTRSAGGSYNEQFF. The CDR3 DNA reads TGTGCCAGTACCCGATCGGCGGGAGGGTCCTACAATGAGCAGTTCTTC.

The chain uses TRBV30 and TRBJ1-2; D is possibly TRBD1 (5 bases). The V end was cut by 4 bases, the J end by 10 bases, with 16 bases between. The CDR3 is made up of 12 amino acids. CDR1 and CDR2 (germline): GTSNPN, SVGIG (reference sequence). This CDR3 is CAWTKLGTYYTF. The CDR3 nucleotides are TGTGCCTGGACTAAACTCGGGACTTACTACACCTTC.

This chain uses TRBV19 with TRBJ2-3; 7 nucleotides line up with TRBD2. This CDR3 has 15 amino acids. Germline V gene data show CDR1 as LNHDA and CDR2 as SQIVND (reference sequence). Unmatched junction bases numbered 9, after V lost 5 bases and J lost 4 bases. CDR3 region: CASSLAEGGADTQYF. For the CDR3, the DNA is TGTGCCAGTAGTCTGGCTGAGGGAGGGGCAGATACGCAGTATTTT.

The CDR3 DNA reads as TGTGCCAGCAGCTTAGGGGGTGTGACTGAAGCTTTCTTT. Translated, it gives CASSLGGVTEAFF. The J gene is TRBJ1-1, the V gene TRBV7-6; D is undetermined. With 1 base removed from V and 5 bases from J, the gap between germline ends came to 8 bases. The CDR3 length is 13 residues. Germline values: CDR1 SGHVS, CDR2 FNYEAQ. Filled out from reference TRBV7-6 and TRBJ1-1, the complete variable domain reads GAGVSQSPRYKVTKRGQDVALRCDPISGHVSLYWYRQALGQGPEFLTYFNYEAQQDKSGLPNDRFSAERPEGSISTLTIQRTEQRDSAMYRCASSLGGVTEAFFGQGTRLTVV.

The chain joins TRBV10-1 to TRBJ1-5, with 11 bases fitting TRBD1. This CDR3 spans 19 amino acids. Per germline, CDR1 WNHNN and CDR2 SYGVQD (reference sequence). V lost 7 bases and J lost 7; bases outside the gene matches: 21. The CDR3 DNA follows: TGCGCCAGCAAATTTCGGCCTCTTCGGGACAGGGGGTCGGGGCAGCCCCAGCATTTT. Its translation: CASKFRPLRDRGSGQPQHF.

The V call is TRBV7-9, the J call TRBJ1-5, with D uncertain. The germline V gene has CDR1 SEHNR and CDR2 FQNEAQ (reference sequence). The V and J ends lost 5 bases and 5 bases respectively, with 7 bases between them. This CDR3 comprises 12 residues. CDR3 residues: CASSNMDQPQHF. The CDR3 DNA reads TGTGCCAGCAGCAACATGGATCAGCCCCAGCATTTT.

The V gene is TRBV29-1, the J gene TRBJ1-1, with a weak D call TRBD1 (5 bases). The V end lost 5 bases, the J end lost 1 base, and 14 bases lay between the germline ends. The CDR3 is 14 residues long. Germline lookup yields CDR1 SQVTM and CDR2 ANQGSEA. The CDR3 reads CSVSVGGSNTEAFF. CDR3 nucleotide sequence: TGCAGCGTTTCCGTGGGGGGTTCGAACACTGAAGCTTTCTTT.

The chain combines TRBV19 with TRBJ2-7; no firm D call. Trimming took 3 bases from V and 3 from J, leaving 12 bases between them. Germline lookup yields CDR1 LNHDA and CDR2 SQIVND (reference sequence). This CDR3 is built from 14 residues. The CDR3: CASSMTGLRYEQYF. CDR3 bases: TGTGCCAGTAGTATGACGGGCCTTCGCTACGAGCAGTACTTC.